Presented here are 17 T cell receptor beta chains from one specimen sequenced in a study of T cell responses to AZD1222 COVID-19 vaccine. Sequenced by immunoSEQ multiplex PCR; TCRdb stores in-frame clones only, minus some. The sample holds some 150,000 clones; approximately 91% are singletons and the top ten take approximately 4.5%. The specimen comprised peripheral blood, sampled on day 0 of AZD1222 vaccination. These receptor sequences come from an adult in good health.

The chain employs TRBV5-1 and TRBJ2-2; D is tentatively TRBD1 or TRBD2 (6 bases each). Germline-derived CDR1 and CDR2 are SGHRS and YFSETQ. There are 16 residues in the CDR3. Trimming took 0 bases from V and 4 from J, leaving 13 bases between them. The CDR3 protein is CASSLVGRGGTGELFF. In DNA, the CDR3 is TGCGCCAGCAGCTTGGTAGGCAGGGGAGGCACCGGGGAGCTGTTTTTT.

The chain joins TRBV19 to TRBJ2-6; TRBD2 might be the D (5 bases). The V gene's germline CDR1 is LNHDA and CDR2 SQIVND (reference sequence). This CDR3 has 15 residues. Trimming stripped 9 bases from V and 2 bases from J, with 14 bases between. DNA of the CDR3: TGTGCCAGGCGGCGGGTACGGCCTGGGGCCAACGTCCTGACTTTC. Translated: CARRRVRPGANVLTF.

This sequence joins TRBV5-6 and TRBJ1-4, with 8 positions matching TRBD1. V was pared by 2 bases and J by 6 bases, with 3 bases of the junction left unmatched. CDR3 length: 14 residues. CDR1 and CDR2 (germline): SGHDT, YYEEEE. CDR3 region: CASSFGTGYEKLFF. The CDR3 nucleotides read TGTGCCAGCAGCTTTGGGACAGGTTATGAAAAACTGTTTTTT.

The chain joins TRBV3-1 (or the pseudogene TRBV3-2) to TRBJ2-3, with 15 bases lining up with TRBD2. The V gene end was trimmed by 4 bases and the J gene end by 4 bases; junction bases not matched to a gene: 15. The CDR3 loop spans 20 amino acids. Germline V CDR1 and CDR2: LGHDT, YNNKEL (reference sequence). The CDR3 nucleotides are TGTGCCAGCAGCCCTCCAGTAGGCCGGACTAGCGGGAGGGCCCCAGATACGCAGTATTTT. It codes for CASSPPVGRTSGRAPDTQYF.

Comment on this clone: The germline gene is not matched at one end of the junction; a read error may be the cause. V gene TRBV13 combines with J gene TRBJ2-1; TRBD1 aligns across 8 bases. The germline V gene encodes CDR1 PRHDT and CDR2 FYEKMQ (reference sequence). The CDR3 has 12 residues. The CDR3 here is CASSLTRTGWIF. Written as DNA, the CDR3 is TGTGCCAGCAGCTTAACCAGGACAGGGTGGATCTTC.

This chain uses TRBV3-1 (or the pseudogene TRBV3-2) with TRBJ2-2, with D possibly matching TRBD1 (6 bases). Germline V CDR1 and CDR2: LGHDT, YNNKEL (reference sequence). CDR3 size: 16 residues. Between the trimmed V and J ends, which lost 0 bases and 2 bases, there was a span of 10 bases. CDR3 coding DNA: TGTGCCAGCAGCCAAGATTCAGGGACAAACACCGGGGAGCTGTTTTTT. Translation gives CASSQDSGTNTGELFF.

J is TRBJ1-2 and V is TRBV6-4, with 9 bases aligning to TRBD1. The CDR3 is 19 amino acids. Per germline, CDR1 MRHNA and CDR2 SNTAGT. J was trimmed by 2 bases and V by 6 bases; bases with no gene match: 19. The CDR3, as DNA: TGTGCCAGCAGCCAAGAGCTACAGGGGGCTTGGGTCGGAAACTATGGCTACACCTTC. The encoded protein is CASSQELQGAWVGNYGYTF.

The chain joins TRBV13 to TRBJ1-3; 8 bases agree with TRBD1. From germline, CDR1 is PRHDT and CDR2 FYEKMQ (reference sequence). With V trimmed by 5 bases and J by 0 bases, 15 bases remained unmatched. The length of the CDR3 is 19 residues. CDR3: CASSPRVRTGPSSGNTIYF. For the CDR3, the DNA is TGTGCCAGCAGCCCCCGAGTCCGGACAGGGCCTTCCTCTGGAAACACCATATATTTT.

The CDR3: CASSGPGRGVYEQYF. In DNA form, the CDR3 reads TGTGCCAGCAGTGGACCAGGGCGAGGGGTCTACGAGCAGTACTTC. This rearrangement joins TRBV2 to TRBJ2-7; D could derive from TRBD1 or TRBD2 (5 bases each). The CDR3 consists of 15 residues. V lost 4 bases and J 3 bases, leaving 16 bases between the germline ends. Germline V gene sequence: CDR1 SNHLY, CDR2 FYNNEI.

The V and J genes are TRBV5-1 and TRBJ2-5; 10 bases fit TRBD1. CDR1 is SGHRS, CDR2 YFSETQ, per germline. The V segment lost 4 bases and the J segment 5 bases; nucleotides outside the gene matches: 8. This CDR3 spans 15 amino acids. CDR3 in DNA: TGCGCCAGCAGCGCCACCGGGACAGGGGTTGAGACCCAGTACTTC. It specifies CASSATGTGVETQYF.

This chain joins TRBV4-2 and TRBJ2-1, with TRBD2 identical over 10 bases. The CDR3 extends over 17 amino acids. Germline CDR1 LGHNA, CDR2 YNFKEQ. Trimming removed 1 base from V and 5 bases from J; junction bases left unmatched: 8. The CDR3 bases are TGTGCCAGCAGCCAAGCTAGCGGGGGCTCCGGGGACAATGAGCAGTTCTTC. This gives the protein CASSQASGGSGDNEQFF.

The chain links TRBV3-1 (or the pseudogene TRBV3-2) to TRBJ2-7; 12 bases agree with TRBD2. The CDR3 extends over 17 amino acids. V lost 4 bases and J lost 3; bases outside the gene matches: 10. Germline V gene lookup returns CDR1 LGHDT and CDR2 YNNKEL (reference sequence). CDR3 DNA: TGTGCCAGCAGCCTTCGGACTAGCGGGAATACGGGCTACGAGCAGTACTTC. Its protein product is CASSLRTSGNTGYEQYF.

The chain couples TRBV5-1 to TRBJ2-2, with D unclear. The V end lost 0 bases, the J end lost 0 bases, and 6 bases lay between the germline ends. Per germline, CDR1 SGHRS and CDR2 YFSETQ. The CDR3 is 15 residues long. As DNA, the CDR3 is TGCGCCAGCAGCTTGGTTCACGCGAACACCGGGGAGCTGTTTTTT. It encodes CASSLVHANTGELFF.

V gene TRBV9 combines with J gene TRBJ1-2; a weak D match, TRBD1 (5 bases). The ends were cut back, 4 bases at V and 4 bases at J, with 14 bases in the middle. Germline-derived CDR1 and CDR2 are SGDLS and YYNGEE. CDR3 length: 14 amino acids. The CDR3 DNA follows: TGTGCCAGCAGCCGGCTCGGGGGGTCCTATGGCTACACCTTC. It translates to CASSRLGGSYGYTF.

The chain has TRBV9 and TRBJ1-3; D is unresolved. Germline assignment: CDR1 SGDLS and CDR2 YYNGEE. V was pared by 5 bases and J by 4 bases, with 19 bases between. This CDR3 spans 16 amino acids. The DNA for the CDR3 is TGTGCCAGCAGTCTCCAATGGGGAGCCCCAGGAAACACCATATATTTT. It encodes CASSLQWGAPGNTIYF.

This chain joins TRBV29-1 and TRBJ1-6; D might be TRBD1 (6 bases). The CDR3 sequence is 13 residues long. V dropped 6 bases and J dropped 7 bases, with 13 bases sitting between them. Germline CDR1 is SQVTM and CDR2 is ANQGSEA. CDR3 DNA sequence: TGCAGCGTCACGATCACAGGGAATTCACCCCTCCACTTT. Its translation is CSVTITGNSPLHF. Looking up the rest from reference TRBV29-1 and TRBJ1-6 gives the full variable domain: SAVISQKPSRDICQRGTSLTIQCQVDSQVTMMFWYRQQPGQSLTLIATANQGSEATYESGFVIDKFPISRPNLTFSTLTVSNMSPEDSSIYLCSVTITGNSPLHFGNGTRLTVT.

This rearrangement joins TRBV5-5 to TRBJ1-5, with TRBD1 matching over 7 bases. Losses at the gene ends were 6 bases for V and 0 bases for J; bases not matched to a gene: 9. Germline values: CDR1 SGHKS, CDR2 YYEKEE (reference sequence). The CDR3 totals 16 residues. The chain's CDR3 is CASTFEGAYSNQPQHF. CDR3 DNA sequence: TGTGCCAGCACCTTCGAGGGGGCGTATAGCAATCAGCCCCAGCATTTT.